This T cell receptor (beta chain) was recovered during a study of T cells in localized non-small cell lung cancer. Study-level results: Greater blood T cell density accompanied longer overall survival. Within adjacent lung there appeared a median around 57 of the top 100 tumor clones. The tumor had only one region sequenced, so heterogeneity remains possible.

Note on this clone: As yet, its antigen is unknown.

Using immunoSEQ multiplex PCR, the repertoire was profiled, and TCRdb retains in-frame clones only, with some absent. This repertoire shows around 140,000 clones, roughly 90% found once; its top ten account for 1.5% to 2%. The material was peripheral blood, obtained before any cancer treatment. This clonotype originated in a female donor at least 60 years old with stage I lung adenocarcinoma.

CDR3 in amino acids: CASSPRTTESGRDYNEQFF. CDR3 bases: TGTGCCAGCAGCCCCCGGACAACCGAAAGCGGGAGGGACTACAATGAGCAGTTCTTC. This chain links TRBV11-3 with TRBJ2-1; 10 bases are a match to TRBD2. The length of the CDR3 is 19 residues. J lost 3 bases, V lost 5 bases, and 16 bases had no gene match. Germline V gives CDR1 SGHNT, CDR2 YENEEA.